This T cell receptor (beta chain) appears in the sequencing data of a study of blood T cell repertoires in COVID-19 (dated by TCRdb to between 2020 and 2021). At the level of the whole study: Samples from collaborators originated in the United States, Italy and Spain and spanned both the acute and convalescent phases of COVID-19. Sample metadata almost always included a de-identified subject ID, COVID-19 status, age in years and sex. Where HLA class I and class II types were available, the types were taken from metadata supplied by the sample provider, not from assay-based typing. The samples were drawn from the first 160 participants of the ongoing ImmuneRACE study and from under 1,500 subjects provided by 6 global collaborators. The repertoires were made available in a free public database intended to serve as a resource for research on the immune response to SARS-CoV-2. The dataset comprised deeply sampled blood TCRbeta repertoires from subjects exposed to, actively infected with, or recovered from COVID-19. The prospective study material was composed of cDNA or gDNA derived from T cells, B-cell-depleted T cells, or PBMCs. Study-wide findings and limitations: How much clinical and demographic metadata was included differed by source and by participant, and the metadata was provided uncurated.

Enrolling through a virtual design, the prospective study's participants ranged in age from roughly 18 to 89 years and lived across roughly 23 United States geographic areas. In the prospective study, participants were assigned to cohorts based on the clinical history participants reported in a screening survey and a study questionnaire. Exposed participants had been in contact with someone with a PCR-confirmed or clinician-diagnosed COVID-19 case within 2 weeks of study entry. Mobile phlebotomists in the prospective study collected whole blood, serum and a nasopharyngeal or oropharyngeal swab from every participant. Participants in the prospective study had the option to provide additional blood draws and questionnaires over a roughly 2-month period. Prospective study blood samples were shipped either frozen or at room temperature before DNA extraction. TCRbeta CDR3 regions were amplified from genomic DNA using the immunoSEQ Assay, a bias-controlled multiplex PCR. On the authors' methods: The number of nucleated cells in each sample was estimated by amplification of reference gene primers within the assay. Sequence reads were collapsed and filtered to measure the absolute abundance of every unique TCRbeta CDR3 rearrangement. For each sample, productive Simpson clonality was calculated by taking the square root of Simpson's diversity index across productive rearrangements. Sourced from immuneACCESS, this table was stored by TCRdb with only in-frame sequences that have V and J called. A share of the clones is absent; for the studies checked, an unresolved V gene accounts for under half, and the remainder has no known explanation. The V and J calls and clone size were taken over from that table, and D and trimming were inferred from the DNA. This sample lists 250,000 or so clones; approximately 89% were detected once. Over 3% of the sample belongs to the ten largest clones.

Concerning this clone itself: Its antigen has not been determined. Nothing much larger sits one base from this clone, and base qualities are not available.

The CDR3, from cysteine to phenylalanine, totals 18 residues. The only DNA kept is the CDR3, 54 bases in frame from the first base. Based on the germline V gene, the CDR1 and CDR2 sequences are MNHNS and SASEGT. The germline V end is reduced by 4 bases and the J end by 4 bases; junction bases left unmatched: 15. This TCR was recovered from a woman aged 40 to 49 who had been exposed to COVID-19. The V and J genes are TRBV6-1 and TRBJ2-3, and TRBD2 matches 9 of the central bases. Sequencing input: PBMCs or T cells enriched from blood (not recorded which). The DNA sequence reads TGTGCCAGCAGTGCCACTTCGTCTAGCGGGAAACGAGCAGATACGCAGTATTTT. Its protein is CASSATSSSGKRADTQYF.